This T cell receptor beta chain was obtained from a study of blood T cell repertoires in COVID-19. On the study more broadly: Sources were T cells, B-cell-depleted T cells, or PBMCs; the material itself was cDNA or gDNA.

Authors' analysis steps: Nucleated cell counts were estimated from reference gene primer amplification. Produced via immunoSEQ multiplex PCR; TCRdb's table is partial and in-frame only. That table gives V, J and clone size, and the DNA gave D and trimming. The sample lists around 260,000 clones, around 87% occurring once. Sequencing used peripheral blood. The receptor's source is a woman aged 45-65 years with acute or convalescent COVID-19.

DNA for the CDR3: TGTGCCAGCTCACCACGCTGGACAGGGCTGAACACTGAAGCTTTCTTT. This encodes CASSPRWTGLNTEAFF. The rearrangement uses TRBV18 and TRBJ1-1, with 8 positions matching TRBD1. Per the germline V gene, CDR1 is KGHSH and CDR2 is LQKENI. The junction had 4 bases not matched to a gene; V was cut back by 1 base and J by 0 bases. The CDR3 sequence is 16 residues long.